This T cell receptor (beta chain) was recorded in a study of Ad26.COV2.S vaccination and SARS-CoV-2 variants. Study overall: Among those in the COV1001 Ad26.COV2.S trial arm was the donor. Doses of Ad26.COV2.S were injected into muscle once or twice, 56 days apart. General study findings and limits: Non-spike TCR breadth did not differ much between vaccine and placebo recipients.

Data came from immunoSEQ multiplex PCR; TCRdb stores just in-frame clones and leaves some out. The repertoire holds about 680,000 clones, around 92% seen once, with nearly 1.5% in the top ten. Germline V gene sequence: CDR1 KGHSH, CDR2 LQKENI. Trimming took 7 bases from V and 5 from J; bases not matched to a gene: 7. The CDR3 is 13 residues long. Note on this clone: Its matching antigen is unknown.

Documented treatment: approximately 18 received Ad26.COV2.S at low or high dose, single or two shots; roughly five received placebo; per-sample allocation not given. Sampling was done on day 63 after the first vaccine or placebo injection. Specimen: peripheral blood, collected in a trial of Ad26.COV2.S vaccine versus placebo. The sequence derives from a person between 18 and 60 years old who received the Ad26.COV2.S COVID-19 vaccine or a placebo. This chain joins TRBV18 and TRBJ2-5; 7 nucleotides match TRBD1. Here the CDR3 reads CASFSDRVETQYF. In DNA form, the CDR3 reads TGTGCCAGCTTCTCCGACAGGGTGGAGACCCAGTACTTC. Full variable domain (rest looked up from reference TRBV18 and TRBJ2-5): NAGVMQNPRHLVRRRGQEARLRCSPMKGHSHVYWYRQLPEEGLKFMVYLQKENIIDESGMPKERFSAEFPKEGPSILRIQQVVRGDSAAYFCASFSDRVETQYFGPGTRLLVL.